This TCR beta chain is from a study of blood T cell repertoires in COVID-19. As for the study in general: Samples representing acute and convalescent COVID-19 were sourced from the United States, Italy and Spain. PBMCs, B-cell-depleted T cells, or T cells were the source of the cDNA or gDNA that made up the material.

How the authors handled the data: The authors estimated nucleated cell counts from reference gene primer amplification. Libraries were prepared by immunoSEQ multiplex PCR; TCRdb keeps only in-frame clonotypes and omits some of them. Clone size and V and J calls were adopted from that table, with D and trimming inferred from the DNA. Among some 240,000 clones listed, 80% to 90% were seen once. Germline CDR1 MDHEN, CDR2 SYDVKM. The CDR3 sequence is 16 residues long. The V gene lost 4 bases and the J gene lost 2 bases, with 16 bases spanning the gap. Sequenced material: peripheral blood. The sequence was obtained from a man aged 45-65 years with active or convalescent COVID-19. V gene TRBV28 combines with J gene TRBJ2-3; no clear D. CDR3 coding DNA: TGTGCCAGCAGTTCACGCCGCGGCCGGTTCACAGATACGCAGTATTTT. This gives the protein CASSSRRGRFTDTQYF.